The 10 T cell receptor gamma chains listed next were all sequenced from one sample in a study of Vδ1+ human thymocytes. Sequences come from RNA converted to cDNA by reverse transcription. Pooled V-gene forward primers with one constant-region reverse primer generated the CDR3 amplicons by multiplex PCR. TCRdb re-processed the multiplex PCR reads using CATT. The table includes about 6,500 gamma-chain clones, about 40% detected once. Study outcomes and limitations: In the thymus, TRG and TRD repertoires looked highly polyclonal with Gaussian CDR3 lengths.

For these TCRs, the target antigens are not known. Sequenced input: Vdelta1+ gamma-delta thymocytes from the thymus. Described subset: FACS-sorted CD3+ TCRalphabeta- TCRVdelta1+ TCRVdelta2- thymocytes. These receptors came from a boy in the first two years of life who had congenital heart surgery.

Turning to this clone: The sample has other DNA sequences that encode this CDR3 too. The V call is TRGV4, the J call TRGJ1 or TRGJ2. TCRdb offers no J gene call, so here the DNA was matched to germline to obtain one. This CDR3 spans 12 amino acids. Germline-derived CDR1 and CDR2 are EGSTGY and YDSYTSSV. V shed 1 base, J shed 7 bases, and the junction held 4 bases outside the gene matches. The CDR3 nucleotides read TGTGCCACCTGGGATGGAAGATATAAGAAACTCTTT. This translates into CATWDGRYKKLF.

In this sample, this clone turned up once. This rearrangement joins TRGV8 to TRGJ1 or TRGJ2. Matching the DNA to germline supplied the J gene, which TCRdb does not give. Trimming removed 1 base from V and 5 bases from J; junction bases left unmatched: 5. Germline-derived CDR1 and CDR2 are VENAVY and YDSYNSRV. The CDR3 is 13 residues long. The CDR3 nucleotides read TGTGCCACCTGGGATAGCGGCGATTATAAGAAACTCTTT. Translated, it gives CATWDSGDYKKLF.

The chain employs TRGV5 and TRGJ1 or TRGJ2. The J gene comes from matching the DNA to germline here; TCRdb lacks it. Trimming took 3 bases from V and 3 from J; bases not matched to a gene: 11. The CDR3 sequence is 15 residues long. Germline CDR1 VINAFY, CDR2 YDVSNSKD. CDR3 region: CATWDRSRIYYKKLF. The DNA for the CDR3 is TGTGCCACCTGGGACCGGTCCCGCATTTATTATAAGAAACTCTTT.

The sample holds a few counts of this clone. The J gene call is TRGJ1 or TRGJ2, but no V gene call exists. This CDR3 region has 12 residues. In DNA, the CDR3 is TGTGCCACCTGGGATTCCCGAGGTGAGAAACTCTTT. The encoded protein is CATWDSRGEKLF.

The chain is built from TRGV4 and TRGJ1 or TRGJ2. V was pared by 0 bases and J by 5 bases, with 4 bases of the junction left unmatched. Germline lookup yields CDR1 EGSTGY and CDR2 YDSYTSSV. The CDR3 is 13 amino acids. The CDR3 here is CATWDGGDYKKLF. CDR3 coding DNA: TGTGCCACCTGGGATGGGGGGGATTATAAGAAACTCTTT.

V usage is TRGV3 and J usage is TRGJ1 or TRGJ2. After removal of 0 bases from V and 7 bases from J, the junction contained 9 bases not matched to a gene. CDR1 is VTNTFY and CDR2 is YDVSTARD in the germline V gene (reference sequence). The CDR3 extends over 14 amino acids. In DNA form, the CDR3 reads TGTGCCACCTGGGACAGGCCTGTTCGATATAAGAAACTCTTT. Protein sequence: CATWDRPVRYKKLF.

A few counts support this clone. V is TRGV8 and J is TRGJ1 or TRGJ2. The J gene comes from matching the DNA to germline here; TCRdb lacks it. The CDR3 totals 11 residues. Germline V CDR1 and CDR2: VENAVY, YDSYNSRV. V trimming: 2 bases; J trimming: 10 bases; junction bases outside the gene matches: 5. The CDR3 coding sequence is TGTGCCACCTGGGATACCGCGAAGAAACTCTTT. It translates to CATWDTAKKLF.

This sequence joins TRGV8 and TRGJ1 or TRGJ2. Since TCRdb gives no J gene, matching the DNA to germline was used here to assign it. Germline assignment: CDR1 VENAVY and CDR2 YDSYNSRV. Unmatched junction bases numbered 4, after V lost 0 bases and J lost 5 bases. The CDR3 has 13 residues. The CDR3 coding sequence is TGTGCCACCTGGGATAGGAGGAATTATAAGAAACTCTTT. It is translated as CATWDRRNYKKLF.

This clone was detected only a few times. The V gene is TRGV3; the J gene was not called. The CDR3 totals 12 residues. Germline CDR1 reads VTNTFY; CDR2 reads YDVSTARD (reference sequence). The chain's CDR3 is CATWDRPKGKLF. The CDR3 bases are TGTGCCACCTGGGACAGGCCTAAGGGAAAACTCTTT.

The chain combines TRGV8 with TRGJ1 or TRGJ2. Here the J gene came from matching the DNA to germline, since TCRdb omits it. Trimming took 6 bases from V and 0 from J; bases not matched to a gene: 2. Germline V CDR1 and CDR2: VENAVY, YDSYNSRV. The CDR3 length is 12 residues. CDR3 nucleotides: TGTGCCACCTGGTCGAATTATTATAAGAAACTCTTT. It is translated as CATWSNYYKKLF.